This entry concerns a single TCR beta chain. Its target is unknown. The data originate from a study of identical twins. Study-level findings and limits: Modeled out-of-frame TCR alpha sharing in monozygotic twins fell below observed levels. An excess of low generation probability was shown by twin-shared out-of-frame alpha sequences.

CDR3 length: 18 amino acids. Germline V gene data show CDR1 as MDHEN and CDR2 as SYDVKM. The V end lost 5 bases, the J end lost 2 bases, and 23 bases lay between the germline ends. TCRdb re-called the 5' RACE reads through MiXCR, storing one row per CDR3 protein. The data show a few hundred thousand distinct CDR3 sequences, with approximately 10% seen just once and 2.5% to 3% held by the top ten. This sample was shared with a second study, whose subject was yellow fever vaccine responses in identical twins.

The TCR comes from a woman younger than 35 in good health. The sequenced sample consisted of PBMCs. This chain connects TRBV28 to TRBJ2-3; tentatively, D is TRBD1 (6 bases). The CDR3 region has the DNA TGTGCCAGCAGTCTAACTCAGGGGCTTCGAGTATTCACAGATACGCAGTATTTT. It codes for CASSLTQGLRVFTDTQYF.